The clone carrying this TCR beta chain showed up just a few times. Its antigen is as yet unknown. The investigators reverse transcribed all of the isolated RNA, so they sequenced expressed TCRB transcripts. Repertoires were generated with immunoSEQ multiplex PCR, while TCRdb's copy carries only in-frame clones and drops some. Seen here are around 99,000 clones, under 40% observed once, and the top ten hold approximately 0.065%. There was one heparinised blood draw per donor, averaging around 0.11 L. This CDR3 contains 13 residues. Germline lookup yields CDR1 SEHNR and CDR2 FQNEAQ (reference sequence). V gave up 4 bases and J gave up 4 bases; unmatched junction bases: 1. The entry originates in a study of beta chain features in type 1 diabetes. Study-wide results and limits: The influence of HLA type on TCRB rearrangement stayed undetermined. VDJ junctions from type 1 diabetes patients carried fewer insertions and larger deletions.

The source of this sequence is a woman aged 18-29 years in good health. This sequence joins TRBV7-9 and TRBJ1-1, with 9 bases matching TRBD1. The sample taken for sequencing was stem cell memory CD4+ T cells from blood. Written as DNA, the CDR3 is TGTGCCAGCAGCTGGACAGGGGTCACTGAAGCTTTCTTT. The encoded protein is CASSWTGVTEAFF.